The sequence of this T cell receptor (beta chain) was determined in a study of blood T cell repertoires in COVID-19. Clones were read by immunoSEQ multiplex PCR, and TCRdb kept only the in-frame ones, dropping some. The table lists about 270,000 clones, approximately 86% of them singletons. CDR3 length equals 16 residues. Germline CDR1 and CDR2: LNHDA and SQIVND (reference sequence). The V and J ends lost 4 bases and 0 bases respectively, with 13 bases between them. Sequenced: peripheral blood. The rearrangement uses TRBV19 and TRBJ1-5; no firm D call. The sequence was collected from an older woman who had recovered from COVID-19. This CDR3 reads CASSRLSVDSNQPQHF. CDR3 DNA: TGTGCCAGTAGTAGGTTGTCAGTCGATAGCAATCAGCCCCAGCATTTT. The full variable domain, with the rest looked up from reference TRBV19 and TRBJ1-5, is DGGITQSPKYLFRKEGQNVTLSCEQNLNHDAMYWYRQDPGQGLRLIYYSQIVNDFQKGDIAEGYSVSREKKESFPLTVTSAQKNPTAFYLCASSRLSVDSNQPQHFGDGTRLSIL.